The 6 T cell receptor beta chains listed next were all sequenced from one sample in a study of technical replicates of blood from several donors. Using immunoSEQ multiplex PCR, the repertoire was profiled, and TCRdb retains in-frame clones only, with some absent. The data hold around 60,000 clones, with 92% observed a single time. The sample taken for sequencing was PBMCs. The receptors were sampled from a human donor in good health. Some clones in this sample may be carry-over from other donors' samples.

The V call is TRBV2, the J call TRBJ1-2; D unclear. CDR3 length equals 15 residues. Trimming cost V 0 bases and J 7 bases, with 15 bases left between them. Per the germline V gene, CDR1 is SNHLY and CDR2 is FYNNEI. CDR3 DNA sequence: TGTGCCAGCAGTGAAGCGCTTCGGGGTTGGAGTGGCTACACCTTC. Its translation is CASSEALRGWSGYTF.

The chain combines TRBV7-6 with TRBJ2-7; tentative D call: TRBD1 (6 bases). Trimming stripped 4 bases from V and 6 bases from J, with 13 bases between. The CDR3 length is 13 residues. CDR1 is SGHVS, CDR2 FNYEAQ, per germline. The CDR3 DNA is TGTGCCAGCAGCTCGACGTGGGGGCGCGAGCAGTACTTC. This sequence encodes CASSSTWGREQYF.

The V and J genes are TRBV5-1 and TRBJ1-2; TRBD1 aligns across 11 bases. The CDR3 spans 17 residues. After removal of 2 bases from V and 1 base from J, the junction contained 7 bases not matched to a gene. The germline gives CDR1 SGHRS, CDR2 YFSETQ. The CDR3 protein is CASSLGQGAVGNYGYTF. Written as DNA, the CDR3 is TGCGCCAGCAGCTTAGGACAGGGGGCCGTCGGTAACTATGGCTACACCTTC. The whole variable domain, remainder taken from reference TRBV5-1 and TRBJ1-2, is KAGVTQTPRYLIKTRGQQVTLSCSPISGHRSVSWYQQTPGQGLQFLFEYFSETQRNKGNFPGRFSGRQFSNSRSEMNVSTLELGDSALYLCASSLGQGAVGNYGYTFGSGTRLTVV.

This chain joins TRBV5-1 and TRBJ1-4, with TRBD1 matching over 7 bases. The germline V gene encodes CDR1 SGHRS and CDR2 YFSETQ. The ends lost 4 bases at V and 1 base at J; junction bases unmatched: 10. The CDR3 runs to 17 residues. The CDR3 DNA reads TGCGCCAGCAGCACGGGCCAGGGGGATCGAACTAATGAAAAACTGTTTTTT. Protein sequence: CASSTGQGDRTNEKLFF. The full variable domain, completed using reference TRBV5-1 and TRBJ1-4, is KAGVTQTPRYLIKTRGQQVTLSCSPISGHRSVSWYQQTPGQGLQFLFEYFSETQRNKGNFPGRFSGRQFSNSRSEMNVSTLELGDSALYLCASSTGQGDRTNEKLFFGSGTQLSVL.

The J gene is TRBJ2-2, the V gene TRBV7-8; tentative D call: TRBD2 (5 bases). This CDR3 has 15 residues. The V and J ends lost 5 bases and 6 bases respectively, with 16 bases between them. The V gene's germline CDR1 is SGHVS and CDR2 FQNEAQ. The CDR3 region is CASSGRLTRAGELFF. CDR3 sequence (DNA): TGTGCCAGCAGCGGACGCCTAACGAGGGCCGGGGAGCTGTTTTTT.

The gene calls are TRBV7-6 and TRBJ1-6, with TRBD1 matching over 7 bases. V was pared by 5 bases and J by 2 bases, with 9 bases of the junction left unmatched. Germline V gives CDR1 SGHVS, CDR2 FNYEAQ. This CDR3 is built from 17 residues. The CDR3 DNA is TGTGCCAGCAGCCCACGTGGGACAGCGACCTATAATTCACCCCTCCACTTT. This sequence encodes CASSPRGTATYNSPLHF.